This entry features one T cell receptor (beta chain) sequence. Antigen unknown. The data originate from a study of lymphopenia after photon versus proton radiotherapy. Study-wide results and caveats: After lymphocyte nadir, photon-treated repertoires showed oligoclonal expansion, especially CD8+ Temra.

The CDR3 totals 15 residues. Trimming removed 0 bases from V and 8 bases from J, with 14 bases in between. CDR1 is SGHAT, CDR2 FQNNGV, per germline. Clones were sequenced by immunoSEQ multiplex PCR, and TCRdb holds only the in-frame ones, with some missing. The data hold approximately 160,000 clones, with around 85% observed a single time. The sequence was obtained from a man aged 50 to 60 with gastric cancer. The V and J genes are TRBV11-2 and TRBJ2-1, with a weak D call TRBD2 (5 bases). This specimen consisted of peripheral blood, obtained from a patient treated with photon-based radiotherapy. The CDR3 nucleotides are TGTGCCAGCAGCTTAGATCCGAGGGCAGAGCATGAGCAGTTCTTC. It encodes CASSLDPRAEHEQFF.